This entry is about one T cell receptor (beta chain). This sample is drawn from a study of blood T cell repertoires in COVID-19. As processed by the authors: Amplifying reference gene primers gave estimates of nucleated cell counts. Sequenced by immunoSEQ multiplex PCR; TCRdb stores in-frame clones only, minus some. D and trimming come from the DNA, and the V and J calls and clone size come from that table. Of 150,000 to 200,000 clones listed, over 80% are singletons. The CDR3 totals 14 residues. Germline V gene lookup returns CDR1 SNHLY and CDR2 FYNNEI. V dropped 4 bases and J dropped 8 bases, with 17 bases sitting between them. Patients at the Seattle site were enrolled during active infection and followed longitudinally.

The source of this sequence is a man aged 25-45 years with COVID-19, enrolled during active disease. The J gene is TRBJ1-2, the V gene TRBV2; D gene unclear. Sequenced: peripheral blood. CDR3 residues: CASSAIVSDGGYTF. CDR3 DNA: TGTGCCAGCAGTGCGATAGTGTCAGACGGGGGCTACACCTTC. Variable domain in full (rest from reference TRBV2 and TRBJ1-2): EPEVTQTPSHQVTQMGQEVILRCVPISNHLYFYWYRQILGQKVEFLVSFYNNEISEKSEIFDDQFSVERPDGSNFTLKIRSTKLEDSAMYFCASSAIVSDGGYTFGSGTRLTVV.